These 16 T cell receptor beta chains share one sample of origin, sequenced in a study of blood T cell repertoires in COVID-19. TCRdb's table, derived via immunoSEQ multiplex PCR, lists solely in-frame clones and lacks some. In the table there are about 270,000 clones, roughly nine tenths of which are singletons. Sample: PBMCs or T cells enriched from blood (not recorded which). These receptors originate from a woman between 50 and 59 years old who had recovered from COVID-19.

The rearrangement joins TRBV4-2 to TRBJ1-5; D not resolved. Germline V gene sequence: CDR1 LGHNA, CDR2 YNFKEQ. The CDR3 consists of 13 residues. V lost 1 base, J lost 7 bases, and 8 bases lay in between. CDR3 sequence: CASSQALGQPQHF. In DNA form, the CDR3 reads TGTGCCAGCAGCCAAGCCCTCGGGCAGCCCCAGCATTTT.

This clone occurred a few times. This chain links TRBV18 with TRBJ1-1; 8 bases line up with TRBD1. This CDR3 spans 17 amino acids. Looked up from germline, CDR1 is KGHSH and CDR2 is LQKENI. V gave up 3 bases and J gave up 0 bases; unmatched junction bases: 9. CDR3 sequence: CASSPNAPGQVNTEAFF. In DNA form, the CDR3 reads TGTGCCAGCTCACCGAACGCACCGGGACAGGTGAACACTGAAGCTTTCTTT.

The rearrangement uses TRBV12-5 and TRBJ2-1; 9 bases line up with TRBD1. V lost 5 bases, J lost 5 bases, and 7 bases stayed unmatched. There are 15 residues in the CDR3. Germline lookup yields CDR1 LGHNT and CDR2 FRNRAP. In nucleotides, the CDR3 is TGTGCTAGTGGTCCCGGGACAGGGCTGGACAATGAGCAGTTCTTC. This encodes CASGPGTGLDNEQFF.

This clone has more than one count but fewer than ten. V usage is TRBV9 and J usage is TRBJ1-3; tentatively, D is TRBD1 (5 bases). Trimming stripped 3 bases from V and 0 bases from J, with 10 bases between. The CDR3 spans 15 residues. The germline CDR1 and CDR2 sequences are SGDLS and YYNGEE. In DNA, the CDR3 is TGTGCCAGCAGCGCGGATGACAGCTCTGGAAACACCATATATTTT. Its translation is CASSADDSSGNTIYF.

The gene calls are TRBV18 and TRBJ2-5; the match to TRBD1 covers 10 bases. CDR1 KGHSH and CDR2 LQKENI come from the germline V gene. V was clipped by 3 bases and J by 5 bases; unmatched bases: 9. The CDR3 is 16 amino acids. The CDR3 sequence is CASSPVPGQGRETQYF. CDR3 DNA: TGTGCCAGCTCACCTGTCCCGGGACAGGGGAGGGAGACCCAGTACTTC.

V and J are TRBV7-2 and TRBJ1-5; D is uncertain. The germline CDR1 and CDR2 sequences are SGHTA and FQGNSA. The CDR3 loop spans 14 amino acids. Trimming pared 5 bases from V and 0 bases from J, leaving 8 bases between. The CDR3 DNA follows: TGTGCCAGCAGCGCTACTTTTAGCAATCAGCCCCAGCATTTT. Protein: CASSATFSNQPQHF.

The chain's CDR3 is CASSLEEGYSPLHF. The CDR3 nucleotides are TGTGCCAGCAGCTTAGAGGAGGGATATTCACCCCTCCACTTT. The chain joins TRBV7-2 to TRBJ1-6; the D is unclear. Trimming pared 1 base from V and 8 bases from J, leaving 9 bases between. The CDR3 has 14 amino acids. The germline V gene has CDR1 SGHTA and CDR2 FQGNSA.

The chain links TRBV28 to TRBJ2-7; D possibly corresponds to TRBD1 (6 bases). Deletions cut 6 bases from V and 3 bases from J, with 15 bases between. Per germline, CDR1 MDHEN and CDR2 SYDVKM. The CDR3 sequence is 14 residues long. The CDR3 is CASSLPATGYEQYF. In nucleotides, the CDR3 is TGTGCCAGCAGCCTACCCGCGACAGGCTACGAGCAGTACTTC.

This clone was detected once. The chain couples TRBV19 to TRBJ2-6; 7 bases are a match to TRBD2. This CDR3 has 17 amino acids. Germline assignment: CDR1 LNHDA and CDR2 SQIVND (reference sequence). The V gene end was trimmed by 3 bases and the J gene end by 0 bases; junction bases not matched to a gene: 5. The CDR3 loop is CASSMTSGVSGANVLTF. CDR3 DNA sequence: TGTGCCAGTAGTATGACCAGCGGGGTCTCTGGGGCCAACGTCCTGACTTTC.

The chain employs TRBV21-1 and TRBJ1-4; the table's D call TRBD1 went unverified against the DNA. TRBV21-1 is a recognized pseudogene. The CDR3 consists of 14 residues. The CDR3 DNA follows: TGCCCCGGGACAGGGGGCTTTCCTAATGAAAAACTGTTTTTT. Translation: CPGTGGFPNEKLFF.

The chain uses TRBV15 and TRBJ2-1; no clear D. CDR1 LNHNV and CDR2 YYDKDF come from the germline V gene (reference sequence). This CDR3 contains 14 residues. V dropped 0 bases and J dropped 3 bases, with 6 bases sitting between them. CDR3 coding DNA: TGTGCCACCAGCAGAGATGCAGGCTACAATGAGCAGTTCTTC. Protein sequence: CATSRDAGYNEQFF. The full variable domain, its missing parts supplied by reference TRBV15 and TRBJ2-1, is DAMVIQNPRYQVTQFGKPVTLSCSQTLNHNVMYWYQQKSSQAPKLLFHYYDKDFNNEADTPDNFQSRRPNTSFCFLDIRSPGLGDTAMYLCATSRDAGYNEQFFGPGTRLTVL.

The V and J genes are TRBV12-3 or TRBV12-4 and TRBJ1-1; 7 nucleotides match TRBD1. Trimming cost V 3 bases and J 4 bases; bases outside gene matches: 2. This CDR3 spans 13 amino acids. The CDR3 DNA reads as TGTGCCAGCAGTTTTGACAGGGCCACTGAAGCTTTCTTT. Amino acid sequence: CASSFDRATEAFF.

This clone was picked up a small number of times. This chain uses TRBV5-6 with TRBJ1-5; 7 positions match TRBD1. The CDR3 runs to 12 residues. With V trimmed by 4 bases and J by 14 bases, 9 bases remained unmatched. CDR1 SGHDT and CDR2 YYEEEE come from the germline V gene. CDR3 loop: CASSTPTGSEHF. CDR3 coding DNA: TGTGCCAGCAGCACTCCGACAGGGTCGGAGCATTTT.

V and J are TRBV4-3 and TRBJ1-2; unclear D gene. Trimming stripped 0 bases from V and 1 base from J, with 12 bases between. CDR3 length: 16 residues. Germline CDR1 LGHNA, CDR2 YSLEER. In DNA, the CDR3 is TGCGCCAGCAGCCAAGATCTACGGAGGGATAACTATGGCTACACCTTC. Its translation: CASSQDLRRDNYGYTF.

CDR3 loop: CASSSGHRSTGELFF. The DNA for the CDR3 is TGTGCCAGTAGTTCCGGACATCGGTCCACCGGGGAGCTGTTTTTT. The gene calls are TRBV19 and TRBJ2-2; possibly TRBD1 for D (5 bases). CDR3 size: 15 residues. The V and J ends lost 5 bases and 4 bases respectively, with 14 bases between them. CDR1 is LNHDA and CDR2 is SQIVND in the germline V gene (reference sequence).

This chain joins TRBV19 and TRBJ2-3; the D gene is possibly TRBD1 (6 bases). CDR3 length equals 14 residues. V lost 1 base, J lost 4 bases, and 9 bases lay in between. Germline lookup yields CDR1 LNHDA and CDR2 SQIVND (reference sequence). The CDR3 DNA reads TGTGCCAGTAGTATAGGAGGGGGTGCAGATACGCAGTATTTT. Encoded protein: CASSIGGGADTQYF.